This T cell receptor (beta chain) was retrieved from a study of shared clonotypes between healthy human individuals. Study context: CD4 naive and memory got three plates each, CD8 naive two, CD8 memory one. Notes on the study in general: Generation probability values for non-shared clonotypes were lower than those for clonotypes shared by all four donors.

Germline lookup yields CDR1 MGHRA and CDR2 YSYEKL. The length of the CDR3 is 15 residues. V was trimmed by 0 bases and J by 3 bases, leaving 11 bases between them. Comment on this clone: Its antigen is as yet unknown.

Repertoires were generated with immunoSEQ multiplex PCR, while TCRdb's copy carries only in-frame clones and drops some. This table holds 2 million to 2.5 million clones, 85% to 95% found once. The study drew all its donors from Caucasian adults living in Nashville, Tennessee. This sequence joins TRBV4-1 and TRBJ2-5; perhaps TRBD2 as D (5 bases). The TCR was taken from a man aged 18 to 29 in good health. Some clones in this sample may be carry-over from other donors' samples. Sequencing was carried out using naive CD4+ T cells from PBMCs. Documented subset: CD45RA+ positively selected. Written as DNA, the CDR3 is TGCGCCAGCAGCCAAGAGGTTACTAGGGAAGAGACCCAGTACTTC. Its protein is CASSQEVTREETQYF.